This T cell receptor (beta chain) was documented in a study of STAT5B mutations in CD4+ large granular lymphocyte leukemia. Study findings and constraints: Approximately 25% of private leukemic clonotypes occurred rarely in other patients' non-leukemic repertoires. Patient CD4-sorted repertoires stayed more clonal than healthy ones after leukemic-clone removal.

Buffy coats from healthy blood donors served as controls. The table came from immunoSEQ multiplex PCR; TCRdb's copy has only in-frame clones and leaves some out. The data contain about 19,000 clones, 84% of them singletons. Regarding this clone: Its antigen remains unknown.

This receptor was obtained from a human donor in good health. The sample was CD4+ T cells from blood buffy coats.

CDR3 region: CASSIGPVNTEAFF. CDR3 nucleotide sequence: TGTGCCAGCAGCATTGGACCGGTGAACACTGAAGCTTTCTTT. The chain recombines TRBV7-2 with TRBJ1-1; D is ambiguous. V was pared by 5 bases and J by 0 bases, with 10 bases between. CDR3 length: 14 residues. CDR1 and CDR2 (germline): SGHTA, FQGNSA.